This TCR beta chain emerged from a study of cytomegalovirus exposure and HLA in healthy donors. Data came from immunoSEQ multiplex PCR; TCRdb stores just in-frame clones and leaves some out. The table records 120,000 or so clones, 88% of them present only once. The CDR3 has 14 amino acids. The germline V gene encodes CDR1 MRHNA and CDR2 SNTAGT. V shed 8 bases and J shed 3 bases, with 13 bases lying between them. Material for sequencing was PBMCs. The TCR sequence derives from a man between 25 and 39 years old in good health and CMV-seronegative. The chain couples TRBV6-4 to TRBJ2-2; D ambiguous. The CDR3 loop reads CASGKTRDTGELFF. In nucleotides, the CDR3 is TGTGCCAGCGGAAAAACACGGGACACCGGGGAGCTGTTTTTT.